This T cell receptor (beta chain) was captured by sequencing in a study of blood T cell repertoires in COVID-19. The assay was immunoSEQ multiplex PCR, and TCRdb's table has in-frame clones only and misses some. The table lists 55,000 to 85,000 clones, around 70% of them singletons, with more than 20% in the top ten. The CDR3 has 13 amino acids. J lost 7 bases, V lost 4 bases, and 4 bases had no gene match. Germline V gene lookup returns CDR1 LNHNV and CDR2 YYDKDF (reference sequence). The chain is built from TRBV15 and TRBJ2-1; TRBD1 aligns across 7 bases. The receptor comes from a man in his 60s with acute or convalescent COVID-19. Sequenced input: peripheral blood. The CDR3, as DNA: TGTGCCACCAGCAAGGGGGCTCGGAATGAGCAGTTCTTC. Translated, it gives CATSKGARNEQFF.